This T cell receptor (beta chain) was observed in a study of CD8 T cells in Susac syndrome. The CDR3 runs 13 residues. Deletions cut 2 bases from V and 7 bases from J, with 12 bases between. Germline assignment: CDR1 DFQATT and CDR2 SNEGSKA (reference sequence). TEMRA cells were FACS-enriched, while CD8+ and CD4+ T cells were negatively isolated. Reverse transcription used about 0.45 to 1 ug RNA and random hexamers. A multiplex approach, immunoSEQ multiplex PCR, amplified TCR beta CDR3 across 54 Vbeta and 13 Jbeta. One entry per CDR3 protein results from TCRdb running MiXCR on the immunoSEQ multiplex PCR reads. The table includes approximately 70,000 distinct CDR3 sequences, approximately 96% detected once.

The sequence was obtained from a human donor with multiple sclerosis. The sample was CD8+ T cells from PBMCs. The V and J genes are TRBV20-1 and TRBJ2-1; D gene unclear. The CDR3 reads CSARIASWNEQFF. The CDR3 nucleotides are TGCAGTGCTAGAATCGCTTCTTGGAATGAGCAGTTCTTC.